Listed here are 18 T cell receptor beta chains from one sample, sequenced in a study of cytomegalovirus exposure and HLA in healthy donors. The PCR was carried out with 60 Vbeta primers and 13 Jbeta primers. Clones were sequenced by immunoSEQ multiplex PCR, and TCRdb holds only the in-frame ones, with some missing. The sample shows 150,000 to 200,000 clones, around four fifths of them seen only once. The sample consisted of PBMCs. The receptors shown here come from a male donor in good health and CMV-seropositive.

The genes are TRBV4-3 and TRBJ1-1, with a weak D call TRBD1 (5 bases). Germline CDR1 reads LGHNA; CDR2 reads YSLEER. CDR3 length: 13 residues. V was shortened by 0 bases and J by 9 bases, with 11 bases between the two germline ends. DNA of the CDR3: TGCGCCAGCAGCCAAGATCGACAGCGTCAAGCTTTCTTT. Its translation: CASSQDRQRQAFF.

The J gene is TRBJ2-1, the V gene TRBV11-3; TRBD1 aligns across 9 bases. Germline CDR1 reads SGHNT; CDR2 reads YENEEA. Trimming at V came to 8 bases and at J to 5 bases, leaving 7 bases not matched to a gene. The CDR3 sequence is 14 residues long. CDR3: CASGGGQGNNEQFF. CDR3 DNA sequence: TGTGCCAGCGGAGGGGGACAGGGTAACAATGAGCAGTTCTTC. Complete variable domain (other parts from reference TRBV11-3 and TRBJ2-1): EAGVVQSPRYKIIEKKQPVAFWCNPISGHNTLYWYLQNLGQGPELLIRYENEEAVDDSQLPKDRFSAERLKGVDSTLKIQPAELGDSAVYLCASGGGQGNNEQFFGPGTRLTVL.

The chain recombines TRBV30 with TRBJ1-2; 9 bases are shared with TRBD1. Germline V gives CDR1 GTSNPN, CDR2 SVGIG (reference sequence). The V and J ends lost 4 bases and 7 bases, in that order; junction bases with no gene match: 10. CDR3 length equals 14 residues. This CDR3 reads CAWTLTQQGAGYTF. DNA of the CDR3: TGTGCCTGGACTCTAACACAACAGGGGGCTGGCTACACCTTC.

The rearrangement uses TRBV18 and TRBJ2-1; 11 bases map to TRBD2. There are 20 residues in the CDR3. J gave up 4 bases and V 2 bases, and 16 bases lay outside the gene matches. Germline V gives CDR1 KGHSH, CDR2 LQKENI. This CDR3 reads CASSPGTSGLPDYIYNEQFF. In DNA, the CDR3 is TGTGCCAGCTCACCAGGGACTAGCGGCCTTCCCGACTATATTTACAATGAGCAGTTCTTC.

The chain employs TRBV7-2 and TRBJ1-1; D is possibly TRBD1 (6 bases). The CDR3 totals 15 residues. Germline assignment: CDR1 SGHTA and CDR2 FQGNSA. V was trimmed by 6 bases and J by 6 bases, leaving 20 bases between them. The CDR3 is CASRNQRQANSEAFF. The CDR3 DNA reads as TGTGCCAGCAGGAACCAGAGACAGGCAAACTCTGAAGCTTTCTTT.

The chain joins TRBV7-2 to TRBJ2-1, with D uncertain. Trimming shortened V by 1 base and J by 8 bases, and 6 bases separated the two germline ends. This CDR3 contains 12 residues. Germline-derived CDR1 and CDR2 are SGHTA and FQGNSA. The CDR3 is CASSLGRDEQFF. For the CDR3, the DNA is TGTGCCAGCAGCTTAGGCCGGGATGAGCAGTTCTTC.

V usage is TRBV30 and J usage is TRBJ2-5; TRBD2 agrees at 8 bases. Germline CDR1 is GTSNPN and CDR2 is SVGIG (reference sequence). J gave up 8 bases and V 5 bases, and 10 bases lay outside the gene matches. The CDR3 loop spans 13 amino acids. The chain's CDR3 is CAWAGGGPGTQYF. The CDR3 bases are TGTGCCTGGGCGGGCGGGGGGCCGGGTACCCAGTACTTC.

The chain links TRBV2 to TRBJ2-3; D is perhaps TRBD2 (6 bases). The CDR3 is 12 amino acids. CDR1 SNHLY and CDR2 FYNNEI come from the germline V gene. V shed 7 bases and J shed 6 bases, with 11 bases lying between them. In nucleotides, the CDR3 is TGTGCCAGCATCTGGGCGGGGGATACGCAGTATTTT. Translated, it gives CASIWAGDTQYF. The full variable domain, completed using reference TRBV2 and TRBJ2-3, is EPEVTQTPSHQVTQMGQEVILRCVPISNHLYFYWYRQILGQKVEFLVSFYNNEISEKSEIFDDQFSVERPDGSNFTLKIRSTKLEDSAMYFCASIWAGDTQYFGPGTRLTVL.

The chain couples TRBV29-1 to TRBJ2-3; D is uncertain. CDR3 length: 10 residues. In germline, CDR1 is SQVTM, CDR2 ANQGSEA. V was shortened by 7 bases and J by 6 bases, with 8 bases between the two germline ends. The CDR3 DNA sequence: TGCAGCGCCACCGCGGATACGCAGTATTTT. This translates into CSATADTQYF.

The V call is TRBV6-5, the J call TRBJ2-3, with a weak D call TRBD2 (5 bases). V lost 1 base, J lost 6 bases, and 8 bases lay in between. CDR3 length: 13 residues. Germline lookup yields CDR1 MNHEY and CDR2 SVGAGI. The CDR3 here is CASSYFGVDTQYF. The CDR3 nucleotides read TGTGCCAGCAGTTACTTCGGGGTCGATACGCAGTATTTT.

The J gene is TRBJ1-6, the V gene TRBV9, with D possibly being TRBD1 (5 bases). The CDR3 has 16 residues. Trimming shortened V by 3 bases and J by 10 bases, and 20 bases separated the two germline ends. Germline lookup yields CDR1 SGDLS and CDR2 YYNGEE. The CDR3 protein is CASSGGAGRLESPLHF. The CDR3 region has the DNA TGTGCCAGCAGCGGAGGGGCGGGGCGATTGGAATCACCCCTCCACTTT.

The rearrangement joins TRBV21-1 to TRBJ2-3; TRBD2, as called in the table, went unchecked against the DNA. TRBV21-1 is noted as a pseudogene. CDR3 length: 13 amino acids. The CDR3, as DNA: TGTGCCAGCCTAGCGGGGGCCAATGGTACGCAGTATTTT. Translation: CASLAGANGTQYF.

There are a few counts of this clone. J is TRBJ1-4 and V is TRBV5-1; the D is unclear. The CDR3 length is 15 residues. Trimming shortened V by 4 bases and J by 8 bases, and 18 bases separated the two germline ends. Germline CDR1 is SGHRS and CDR2 is YFSETQ. This CDR3 is CASSTGLKGGEKLFF. The CDR3 DNA follows: TGCGCCAGCAGCACCGGACTTAAGGGAGGGGAAAAACTGTTTTTT.

V and J are TRBV7-9 and TRBJ2-7, with 8 positions matching TRBD1. V lost 0 bases to trimming and J lost 6 bases; unmatched junction nucleotides: 7. Germline V lookup: CDR1 SEHNR, CDR2 FQNEAQ (reference sequence). This CDR3 has 15 amino acids. Here the CDR3 reads CASSLAQGALIEQYF. The CDR3 DNA sequence: TGTGCCAGCAGCTTAGCCCAGGGGGCCCTCATCGAGCAGTACTTC.

CDR3 residues: CASSSNGLGNTIYF. In DNA, the CDR3 is TGTGCCAGCAGTTCGAACGGTCTTGGAAACACCATATATTTT. The genes are TRBV6-5 and TRBJ1-3, with unresolved D. Germline V gives CDR1 MNHEY, CDR2 SVGAGI. Trimming removed 4 bases at V and 3 bases at J, with 10 bases between. This CDR3 is 14 amino acids long.

The chain is built from TRBV4-3 and TRBJ2-1, with 8 bases aligning to TRBD1. The CDR3 is made up of 15 amino acids. V was clipped by 5 bases and J by 0 bases; unmatched bases: 3. The germline gives CDR1 LGHNA, CDR2 YSLEER. CDR3 nucleotide sequence: TGCGCCAGCAGCTCCACAGGGGGCTCCTACAATGAGCAGTTCTTC. Its translation: CASSSTGGSYNEQFF.

J is TRBJ2-3 and V is TRBV7-9, with 8 bases aligning to TRBD1. V was clipped by 5 bases and J by 2 bases; unmatched bases: 6. Looked up from germline, CDR1 is SEHNR and CDR2 is FQNEAQ (reference sequence). The CDR3 has 15 amino acids. The CDR3 sequence is CASSVGQGPTDTQYF. For the CDR3, the DNA is TGTGCCAGCAGCGTCGGACAGGGCCCCACAGATACGCAGTATTTT.

This clone has only a few counts. This chain uses TRBV30 with TRBJ1-1, with 7 positions matching TRBD1. This CDR3 comprises 13 residues. CDR1 and CDR2 (germline): GTSNPN, SVGIG (reference sequence). V trimming: 3 bases; J trimming: 8 bases; junction bases outside the gene matches: 9. This chain's CDR3 is CAWRAVTGVEAFF. Written as DNA, the CDR3 is TGTGCCTGGAGGGCAGTCACAGGGGTCGAAGCTTTCTTT. Looking up the rest from reference TRBV30 and TRBJ1-1 gives the full variable domain: SQTIHQWPATLVQPVGSPLSLECTVEGTSNPNLYWYRQAAGRGLQLLFYSVGIGQISSEVPQNLSASRPQDRQFILSSKKLLLSDSGFYLCAWRAVTGVEAFFGQGTRLTVV.